This T cell receptor (beta chain) was sequenced in a study of blood T cells in healthy people across ages. Combining a sample-barcoded 5' primer with a J-beta primer mix, a second PCR ran for 7 to 11 cycles. TCRdb reanalysed the 5' RACE reads using MiXCR and keeps one entry per CDR3 protein. Here the sample spans 950,000 to 1,200,000 distinct CDR3 sequences, approximately 38% being singletons. Points on this clonotype: At one boundary the junction diverges from the germline segment, which might be a read error.

The CDR3 spans 13 residues. Germline lookup yields CDR1 KGHSH and CDR2 LQKENI. The rearrangement links TRBV18 to TRBJ2-5; a possible D gene is TRBD2 (6 bases). This clonotype originated in a man in his late teens or twenties in good health. Material: blood. The CDR3: CAGSPWASDEQYF. The CDR3 coding sequence is TGTGCCGGCTCACCCTGGGCTAGCGATGAGCAGTACTTC.